The 19 T cell receptor beta chains below were found in one sample sequenced in a study of liver allograft versus peripheral blood T cells. Across the whole study: Transplanted livers held T cell receptor repertoires, and these were compared with repertoires in recipients' peripheral blood.

MiXCR, applied by TCRdb to the reads, yields one record per CDR3 protein. The sample shows some 9,200 distinct CDR3 sequences, roughly a quarter of them seen only once. The source of these receptors is a human patient who had a liver transplant. Some T cells may possibly be graft donor cells.

At least ten counts were recorded for this clonotype. The chain joins TRBV7-2 to TRBJ1-1; 7 bases are a match to TRBD1. CDR3 length: 14 amino acids. V shed 5 bases, J shed 4 bases, and the junction held 7 bases outside the gene matches. Per germline, CDR1 SGHTA and CDR2 FQGNSA. This CDR3 reads CASSPLGQFTEAFF. The CDR3 DNA reads as TGTGCCAGCAGCCCCCTGGGACAGTTCACTGAAGCTTTCTTT. Combining the CDR3 with reference TRBV7-2 and TRBJ1-1 gives the whole variable domain GAGVSQSPSNKVTEKGKDVELRCDPISGHTALYWYRQSLGQGLEFLIYFQGNSAPDKSGLPSDRFSAERTGGSVSTLTIQRTQQEDSAVYLCASSPLGQFTEAFFGQGTRLTVV.

This chain joins TRBV9 and TRBJ2-5; 7 nucleotides agree with TRBD1. Germline CDR1 and CDR2: SGDLS and YYNGEE. CDR3 length: 15 residues. The V gene end was trimmed by 2 bases and the J gene end by 5 bases; junction bases not matched to a gene: 9. CDR3 amino acids: CASSVRDSAGETQYF. The CDR3 nucleotides read TGTGCCAGCAGCGTCCGGGACAGCGCAGGTGAGACCCAGTACTTC.

At least ten counts were recorded for this clonotype. The rearrangement joins TRBV5-6 to TRBJ2-7; 9 bases line up with TRBD1. CDR3 length: 14 amino acids. V shed 7 bases and J 7 bases; nucleotides not matched to a gene: 12. Germline V CDR1 and CDR2: SGHDT, YYEEEE. For the CDR3, the DNA is TGTGCCAGCGGTAACCGGGACAGGGTTCCAGAGCAGTACTTC. Its translation: CASGNRDRVPEQYF.

The DNA for the CDR3 is TGTGCCTGGACAAACGGCCAAGAGGGAAACACCATATATTTT. It yields the protein CAWTNGQEGNTIYF. The genes are TRBV30 and TRBJ1-3; no reliable D call. V was pared by 4 bases and J by 4 bases, with 14 bases between. This CDR3 comprises 14 residues. Germline assignment: CDR1 GTSNPN and CDR2 SVGIG (reference sequence).

By sample fraction, this clonotype is medium-sized. The chain is built from TRBV18 and TRBJ2-7; 7 nucleotides agree with TRBD2. The germline V gene has CDR1 KGHSH and CDR2 LQKENI. The CDR3 has 15 residues. V was pared by 1 base and J by 3 bases, with 6 bases of the junction left unmatched. The CDR3 is CASSPQEVAGYEQYF. For the CDR3, the DNA is TGTGCCAGCTCACCACAGGAGGTAGCGGGCTACGAGCAGTACTTC.

This CDR3 reads CASSLTGGNYEQYF. The CDR3 DNA follows: TGTGCCAGCAGCCTAACAGGGGGAAACTACGAGCAGTACTTC. This chain connects TRBV13 to TRBJ2-7, with 8 bases lining up with TRBD1. This CDR3 contains 14 residues. Germline CDR1 PRHDT, CDR2 FYEKMQ (reference sequence). Trimming took 5 bases from V and 3 from J; bases not matched to a gene: 6.

Concerning this clonotype: A much larger clonotype is one base distant, so this may be a read error. The chain recombines TRBV27 with TRBJ2-3; D may be TRBD1 (6 bases). CDR3 length: 14 residues. CDR1 and CDR2 from the germline V gene are MNHEY and SMNVEV (reference sequence). The DNA for the CDR3 is TGTGTCAGCAGAGGGGGACCTAGCACAGATACGCAGTATTTT. It encodes CVSRGGPSTDTQYF.

The CDR3: CASSEAGPYQDSGNTIYF. The CDR3 DNA follows: TGTGCCAGCAGTGAAGCGGGGCCATATCAAGATTCTGGAAACACCATATATTTT. This sequence joins TRBV6-1 and TRBJ1-3, with a tentative D call TRBD1 (5 bases). The CDR3 contains 18 residues. V lost 0 bases and J 1 base, leaving 16 bases between the germline ends. Germline V CDR1 and CDR2: MNHNS, SASEGT.

The chain is built from TRBV18 and TRBJ2-3; the D is unclear. Germline V CDR1 and CDR2: KGHSH, LQKENI. The germline V and J ends were trimmed by 2 bases and 4 bases, with 10 bases remaining between them. CDR3 length equals 14 residues. CDR3 sequence: CASSPEVGSDTQYF. The DNA for the CDR3 is TGTGCCAGCTCACCAGAGGTTGGGTCAGATACGCAGTATTTT.

This clonotype is deemed medium-sized. This chain connects TRBV27 to TRBJ1-2, with TRBD1 matching 9 bases. The germline gives CDR1 MNHEY, CDR2 SMNVEV (reference sequence). The J segment lost 8 bases and the V segment lost 5 bases, leaving 9 bases of the junction unmatched. CDR3 size: 14 residues. CDR3 sequence: CASSPGQGGQGYTF. The CDR3, as DNA: TGTGCCAGCAGTCCGGGACAGGGTGGTCAGGGCTACACCTTC.

This chain uses TRBV7-9 with TRBJ1-4, with 10 positions matching TRBD1. The CDR3 sequence is 16 residues long. With 4 bases clipped from V and 7 bases from J, the junction kept 9 bases outside the gene matches. Germline CDR1 SEHNR, CDR2 FQNEAQ (reference sequence). DNA for the CDR3: TGTGCCAGCAGCTCATTCCGGGACAGGGGAGGTGAAAAACTGTTTTTT. Translating gives CASSSFRDRGGEKLFF.

By share, this clonotype counts as medium-sized. The rearrangement uses TRBV7-2 and TRBJ2-6; 7 bases are a match to TRBD1. Germline CDR1 SGHTA, CDR2 FQGNSA. The CDR3 runs to 14 residues. V shed 7 bases, J shed 3 bases, and the junction held 3 bases outside the gene matches. DNA for the CDR3: TGTGCCAGCAAAACAGGGGTTGGGGCCAACGTCCTGACTTTC. Protein: CASKTGVGANVLTF.

The gene calls are TRBV7-3 and TRBJ2-3; the match to TRBD1 covers 10 bases. Germline lookup yields CDR1 SGHTA and CDR2 FQGTGA. After removal of 2 bases from V and 14 bases from J, the junction contained 7 bases not matched to a gene. The CDR3 runs to 13 residues. DNA of the CDR3: TGTGCCAGCAGCTTACAGGGACAGGGGATTGTGTATTTT. Translation gives CASSLQGQGIVYF.

The CDR3 nucleotides read TGTGCCAGCTCACCGATCGATATCGAGACCCAGTACTTC. Encoded protein: CASSPIDIETQYF. The chain employs TRBV18 and TRBJ2-5; the D is unclear. The CDR3 sequence is 13 residues long. Germline CDR1 and CDR2: KGHSH and LQKENI. Between the trimmed V and J ends, which lost 3 bases and 5 bases, there was a span of 10 bases.

The chain carries TRBV7-2 and TRBJ1-1; D is perhaps TRBD1 (6 bases). Germline V gene data show CDR1 as SGHTA and CDR2 as FQGNSA. This CDR3 has 13 amino acids. The V end was cut by 5 bases, the J end by 1 base, with 8 bases between. The CDR3 spells CASSIQGNTEAFF. The CDR3 nucleotides are TGTGCCAGCAGCATACAGGGGAACACTGAAGCTTTCTTT. Combining the CDR3 with reference TRBV7-2 and TRBJ1-1 gives the whole variable domain GAGVSQSPSNKVTEKGKDVELRCDPISGHTALYWYRQSLGQGLEFLIYFQGNSAPDKSGLPSDRFSAERTGGSVSTLTIQRTQQEDSAVYLCASSIQGNTEAFFGQGTRLTVV.

This clonotype rates as medium-sized (0.01 to 0.1%). V gene TRBV7-6 combines with J gene TRBJ1-2; unclear D gene. The CDR3 runs to 13 residues. Trimming cost V 5 bases and J 8 bases, with 15 bases left between them. Germline-derived CDR1 and CDR2 are SGHVS and FNYEAQ. The DNA for the CDR3 is TGTGCCAGCAGCCTTAGATCTGCAGGCGGCTACACCTTC. Amino acids: CASSLRSAGGYTF.

The gene calls are TRBV19 and TRBJ1-1; D unclear. This CDR3 is 11 amino acids long. Germline V gives CDR1 LNHDA, CDR2 SQIVND (reference sequence). V lost 10 bases and J lost 1, with 7 bases in between. In nucleotides, the CDR3 is TGTGCCACCCCAGGGAACACTGAAGCTTTCTTT. This codes for CATPGNTEAFF.

The CDR3, as DNA: TGTGCTAGTGGTTTGGACAGGGGTTACGAGCAGTACTTC. Translating gives CASGLDRGYEQYF. The chain combines TRBV12-5 with TRBJ2-7; 7 bases align to TRBD1. The CDR3 runs 13 residues. V lost 1 base and J lost 4; bases outside the gene matches: 1. Germline CDR1 is LGHNT and CDR2 is FRNRAP.

This clonotype has just a few counts. The V and J genes are TRBV28 and TRBJ2-5; D is unclear. Germline V gene sequence: CDR1 MDHEN, CDR2 SYDVKM. Trimming removed 2 bases from V and 4 bases from J, with 5 bases in between. The CDR3 loop spans 12 amino acids. The CDR3 spells CASSLIGETQYF. CDR3 DNA sequence: TGTGCCAGCAGTTTAATAGGAGAGACCCAGTACTTC.